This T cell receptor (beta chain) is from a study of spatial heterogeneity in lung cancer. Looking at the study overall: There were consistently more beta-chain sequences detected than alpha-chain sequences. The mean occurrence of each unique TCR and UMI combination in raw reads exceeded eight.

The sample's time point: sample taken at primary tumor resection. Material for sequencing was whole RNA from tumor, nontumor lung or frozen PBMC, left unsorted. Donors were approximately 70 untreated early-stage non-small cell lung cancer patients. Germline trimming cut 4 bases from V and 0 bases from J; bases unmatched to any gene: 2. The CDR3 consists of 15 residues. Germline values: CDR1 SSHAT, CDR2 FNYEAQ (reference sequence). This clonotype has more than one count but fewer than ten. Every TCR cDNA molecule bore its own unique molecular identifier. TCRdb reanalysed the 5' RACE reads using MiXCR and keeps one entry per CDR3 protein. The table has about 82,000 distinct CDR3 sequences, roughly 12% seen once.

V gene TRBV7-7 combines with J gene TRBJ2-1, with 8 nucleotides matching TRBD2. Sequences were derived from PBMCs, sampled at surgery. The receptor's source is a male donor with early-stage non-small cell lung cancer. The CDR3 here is CASSYGTSSYNEQFF. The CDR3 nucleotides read TGTGCCAGCAGCTACGGGACTAGCTCCTACAATGAGCAGTTCTTC.